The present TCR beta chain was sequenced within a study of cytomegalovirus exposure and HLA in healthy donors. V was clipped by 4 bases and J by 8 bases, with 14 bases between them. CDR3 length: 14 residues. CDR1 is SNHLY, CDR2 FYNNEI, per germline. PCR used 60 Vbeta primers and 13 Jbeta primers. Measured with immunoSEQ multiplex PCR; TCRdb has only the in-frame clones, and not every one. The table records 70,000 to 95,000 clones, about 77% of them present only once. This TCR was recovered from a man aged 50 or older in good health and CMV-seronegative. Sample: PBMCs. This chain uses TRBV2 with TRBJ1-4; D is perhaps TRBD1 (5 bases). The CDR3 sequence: CASSGPGGREKLFF. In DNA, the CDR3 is TGTGCCAGCAGTGGGCCCGGGGGGAGGGAAAAACTGTTTTTT.